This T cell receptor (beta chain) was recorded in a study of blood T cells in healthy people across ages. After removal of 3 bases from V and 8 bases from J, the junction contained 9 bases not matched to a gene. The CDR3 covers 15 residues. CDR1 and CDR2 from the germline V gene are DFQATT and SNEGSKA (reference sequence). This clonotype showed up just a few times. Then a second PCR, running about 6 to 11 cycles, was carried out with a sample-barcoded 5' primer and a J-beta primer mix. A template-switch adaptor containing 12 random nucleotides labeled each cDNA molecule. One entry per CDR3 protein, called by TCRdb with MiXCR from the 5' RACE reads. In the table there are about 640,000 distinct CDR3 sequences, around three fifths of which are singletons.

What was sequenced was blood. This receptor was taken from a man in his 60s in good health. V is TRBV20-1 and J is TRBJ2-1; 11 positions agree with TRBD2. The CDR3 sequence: CSARSSGGASHEQFF. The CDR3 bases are TGCAGTGCTAGGAGTAGCGGGGGGGCGTCCCATGAGCAGTTCTTC.